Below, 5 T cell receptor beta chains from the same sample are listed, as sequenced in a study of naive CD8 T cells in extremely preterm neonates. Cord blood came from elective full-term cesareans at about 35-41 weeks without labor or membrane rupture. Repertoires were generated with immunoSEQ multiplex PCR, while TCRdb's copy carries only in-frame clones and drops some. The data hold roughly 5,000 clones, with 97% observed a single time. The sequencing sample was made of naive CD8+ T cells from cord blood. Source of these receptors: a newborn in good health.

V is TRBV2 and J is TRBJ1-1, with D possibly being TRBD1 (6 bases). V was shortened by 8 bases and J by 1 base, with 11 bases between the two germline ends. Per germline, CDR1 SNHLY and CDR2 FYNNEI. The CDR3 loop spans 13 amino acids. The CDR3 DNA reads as TGTGCCAGCTACCGAGGGGGGAACACTGAAGCTTTCTTT. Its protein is CASYRGGNTEAFF.

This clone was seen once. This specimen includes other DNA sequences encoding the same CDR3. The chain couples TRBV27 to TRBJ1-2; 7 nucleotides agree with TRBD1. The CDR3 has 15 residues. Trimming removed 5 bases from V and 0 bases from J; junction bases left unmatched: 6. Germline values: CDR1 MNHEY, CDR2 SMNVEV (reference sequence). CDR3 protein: CASSRGTEANYGYTF. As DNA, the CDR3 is TGTGCCAGCAGTCGGGGGACAGAGGCTAACTATGGCTACACCTTC.

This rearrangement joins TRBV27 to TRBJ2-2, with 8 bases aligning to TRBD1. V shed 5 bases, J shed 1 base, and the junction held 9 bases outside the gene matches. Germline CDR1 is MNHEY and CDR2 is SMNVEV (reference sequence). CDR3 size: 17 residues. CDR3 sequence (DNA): TGTGCCAGCAGTGCCCCCGGACAGGGAGGGAACACCGGGGAGCTGTTTTTT. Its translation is CASSAPGQGGNTGELFF.

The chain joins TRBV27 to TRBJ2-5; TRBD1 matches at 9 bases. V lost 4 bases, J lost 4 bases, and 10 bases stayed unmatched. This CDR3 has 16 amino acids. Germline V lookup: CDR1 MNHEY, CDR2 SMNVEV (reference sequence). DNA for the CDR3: TGTGCCAGCAGTTCGTTTGGGGACAGGGTCCGAGAGACCCAGTACTTC. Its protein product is CASSSFGDRVRETQYF.

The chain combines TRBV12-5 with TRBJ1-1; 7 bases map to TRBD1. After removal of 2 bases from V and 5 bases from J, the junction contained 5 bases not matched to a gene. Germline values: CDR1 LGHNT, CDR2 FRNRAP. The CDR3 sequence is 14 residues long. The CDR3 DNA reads TGTGCTAGTGGTTTGTTTGGGACAGCAACTGAAGCTTTCTTT. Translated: CASGLFGTATEAFF.